A selection of T cell receptor beta chains follows, all from one sample in a study of vaccination and CD4 T cells after COVID-19. The antigens these receptors bind are not known. TCRdb reprocessed the PCR reads via MiXCR and lists one record per CDR3 protein. This sample yields roughly 8,400 distinct CDR3 sequences, of which roughly 57% are seen a single time; around an eighth belongs to the top ten. This specimen was cultured CD4+ T cells from blood, taken after SARS-CoV-2 vaccination. These receptors were taken from a human donor with COVID-19. Both conserved end residues are part of each CDR3. A D gene is named only where the DNA matches it firmly. Some rows mark clone size as missing; the rest say once, few, many or name a class of expanded clone.

NA	TRBV24-1	NA	TRBJ2-1	CVTSRRGSSYNEQFF	TGTGTCACCTCGCGCCGGGGGAGCTCCTACAATGAGCAGTTCTTC
NA	TRBV10-3	NA	TRBJ2-5	CAISDPTPGKETQYF	TGTGCCATCAGTGATCCGACCCCAGGGAAAGAGACCCAGTACTTC
NA	TRBV20-1	NA	TRBJ1-4	CSASQGLDEKLFF	TGCAGTGCTAGTCAGGGGTTAGATGAAAAACTGTTTTTT
NA	TRBV28	NA	TRBJ1-2	CASSFPTARNYGYTF	TGTGCCAGCAGTTTCCCGACAGCTCGGAACTATGGCTACACCTTC
NA	TRBV15	few	TRBJ1-2	CATRDDGIDPGYTF	TGTGCCACCAGGGATGACGGTATAGACCCCGGCTACACCTTC
NA	TRBV2	NA	TRBJ2-6	CASSEAGQGANVLTF	TGTGCCAGCAGTGAGGCTGGACAGGGGGCCAACGTCCTGACTTTC
NA	TRBV3-1	NA	TRBJ2-5	CASSQDGLAQETQYF	TGTGCCAGCAGCCAAGACGGCCTAGCGCAAGAGACCCAGTACTTC
NA	TRBV28	once	TRBJ1-2	CASSLQGSYGYTF	TGTGCCAGCAGCCTACAGGGTTCCTATGGCTACACCTTC
NA	TRBV6-1	NA	TRBJ2-7	CASRFGVPYEQYF	TGTGCCAGCAGGTTCGGGGTACCCTACGAGCAGTACTTC
TRBD1	TRBV27	NA	TRBJ1-1	CASSNRDRGLNTEAFF	TGTGCCAGCAGTAACCGGGACAGGGGATTGAACACTGAAGCTTTCTTT
NA	TRBV6-2/TRBV6-3	NA	TRBJ1-1	CATIRTKNTEAFF	TGTGCCACCATTAGGACAAAGAACACTGAAGCTTTCTTT
NA	TRBV6-1	NA	TRBJ1-5	CASSQDNRQPQHF	TGTGCCAGCAGTCAGGACAATAGGCAGCCCCAGCATTTT
NA	TRBV24-1	NA	TRBJ2-5	CATSDSQRAQETQYF	TGTGCCACCAGTGATTCTCAGCGGGCCCAAGAGACCCAGTACTTC
TRBD1	TRBV5-4	NA	TRBJ1-6	CASSLGQGNQSPLHF	TGTGCCAGCAGCTTGGGACAGGGAAACCAATCACCCCTCCACTTT
NA	TRBV20-1	NA	TRBJ1-1	CSARTGANTEAFF	TGCAGTGCTAGAACGGGAGCGAACACTGAAGCTTTCTTT
NA	TRBV6-5	few	TRBJ1-2	CASSYDGRGGYTF	TGTGCCAGCAGTTACGATGGGCGAGGCGGCTACACCTTC
NA	TRBV7-8	NA	TRBJ1-6	CASTAGERRENSPLHF	TGTGCCAGCACTGCAGGGGAGCGCCGGGAAAATTCACCCCTCCACTTT
NA	TRBV6-5	NA	TRBJ1-4	CASSYTSRTRGEKLFF	TGTGCCAGCAGTTACACATCCAGAACCAGGGGTGAAAAACTGTTTTTT
TRBD2	TRBV20-1	NA	TRBJ2-7	CSASLRGGRYEQYF	TGCAGTGCTAGTCTCCGCGGGGGGCGGTACGAGCAGTACTTC
TRBD1	TRBV7-2	NA	TRBJ1-2	CASSLEGGNGYTF	TGTGCCAGCAGCTTAGAAGGGGGCAACGGCTACACCTTC
NA	TRBV19	NA	TRBJ1-5	CASSIESAGGNQPQHF	TGTGCCAGTAGTATAGAGTCTGCAGGGGGCAATCAGCCCCAGCATTTT
NA	TRBV20-1	NA	TRBJ1-1	CSARDLVGAHTEAFF	TGCAGTGCTAGAGATTTGGTTGGGGCGCACACTGAAGCTTTCTTT
NA	TRBV24-1	NA	TRBJ2-1	CATSGGGAYNEQFF	TGTGCCACCAGTGGAGGGGGGGCTTACAATGAGCAGTTCTTC
TRBD1	TRBV20-1	once	TRBJ1-4	CSASRGRGTNEKLFF	TGCAGTGCTAGTAGGGGGCGCGGGACTAATGAAAAACTGTTTTTT
NA	TRBV6-1	NA	TRBJ1-5	CASSDREANQPQHF	TGTGCCAGCAGTGACAGGGAGGCAAATCAGCCCCAGCATTTT
NA	TRBV7-9	NA	TRBJ2-5	CASSLGGGSKETQYF	TGTGCCAGCAGCTTAGGGGGGGGCTCCAAAGAGACCCAGTACTTC
TRBD1	TRBV20-1	NA	TRBJ1-5	CSVRSGGQSNQPQHF	TGCAGTGTTCGATCTGGGGGACAGAGCAATCAGCCCCAGCATTTT
NA	TRBV20-1	NA	TRBJ1-2	CSADNRDGYGYTF	TGCAGTGCTGATAACAGGGATGGCTATGGCTACACCTTC
TRBD2	TRBV7-9	NA	TRBJ2-5	CASSLMSGGSETQYF	TGTGCCAGCAGCTTAATGAGCGGGGGGTCCGAGACCCAGTACTTC
TRBD2	TRBV20-1	NA	TRBJ2-5	CSAYSGVKETQYF	TGCAGTGCTTATAGCGGGGTTAAGGAGACCCAGTACTTC
TRBD2	TRBV6-2/TRBV6-3	NA	TRBJ2-3	CASSYMTSGGSVDTQYF	TGTGCCAGCAGTTATATGACTAGCGGGGGGAGCGTAGATACGCAGTATTTT
NA	TRBV27	NA	TRBJ1-1	CASSLVSGHNTEAFF	TGTGCCAGCAGTTTGGTCTCAGGGCACAACACTGAAGCTTTCTTT
NA	TRBV11-2	NA	TRBJ1-1	CASSLLERAEAFF	TGTGCCAGCAGCTTACTTGAGAGGGCTGAAGCTTTCTTT
TRBD1	TRBV10-3	few	TRBJ2-5	CAISGQGDQETQYF	TGTGCCATCAGTGGACAGGGGGACCAAGAGACCCAGTACTTC
TRBD1	TRBV24-1	once	TRBJ2-3	CATSQGAPDTQYF	TGTGCCACCAGCCAGGGGGCACCAGATACGCAGTATTTT
NA	TRBV2	once	TRBJ1-1	CASLESRGWAFF	TGTGCCAGCCTAGAATCCAGGGGCTGGGCTTTCTTT
NA	TRBV12-3/TRBV12-4	NA	TRBJ1-5	CASTLSRDRQPQHF	TGTGCCAGCACCTTGAGCAGGGACCGGCAGCCCCAGCATTTT
NA	TRBV20-1	NA	TRBJ2-7	CSATDGSYEQYF	TGCAGTGCTACGGACGGCTCCTACGAGCAGTACTTC
TRBD2	TRBV7-2	NA	TRBJ2-1	CASSPGTSGGNEQFF	TGTGCCAGCAGCCCGGGGACTAGCGGGGGAAATGAGCAGTTCTTC
NA	TRBV10-2	NA	TRBJ1-2	CASSPRDLGYTF	TGCGCCAGCAGTCCTCGAGATCTTGGCTACACCTTC
TRBD1	TRBV20-1	NA	TRBJ1-2	CSAPTGNNYGYTF	TGCAGTGCTCCGACAGGGAATAACTATGGCTACACCTTC
NA	TRBV20-1	few	TRBJ2-3	CSAREILTGTDTQYF	TGCAGTGCTAGAGAAATCCTAACTGGCACAGATACGCAGTATTTT
NA	TRBV15	NA	TRBJ2-5	CATSRKGFQETQYF	TGTGCCACCAGCAGAAAGGGCTTCCAAGAGACCCAGTACTTC
NA	TRBV27	few	TRBJ1-2	CASSLVSGDGYTF	TGTGCCAGCAGTTTAGTGAGCGGTGACGGCTACACCTTC
NA	TRBV19	NA	TRBJ1-2	CASSPKNYGYTF	TGTGCCAGTAGTCCAAAAAACTATGGCTACACCTTC